The rows below give T cell receptor beta chains drawn from one sample of a study of blood T cell repertoires in COVID-19. Assay used: immunoSEQ multiplex PCR; TCRdb lists only in-frame clones, some missing. The sample gives around 28,000 clones, approximately 92% of which show up once; approximately 48% is in the top ten. The sample was peripheral blood. The receptor source for this set is a human donor with acute or convalescent COVID-19. The donor label of this sample is uncertain. Each CDR3 is given with its conserved first and last residue. The D gene is left open where the match is weak. Clone size appears in some rows only: once, few, many, or a class for an expanded clone.

v_call	clone_size	j_call	d_call	cdr3_aa	cdr3_nt
TRBV3-1/TRBV3-2	medium-sized	TRBJ2-1	-	CASSQESEGFYNEQFF	TGTGCCAGCAGCCAAGAGTCGGAGGGGTTCTACAATGAGCAGTTCTTC
TRBV5-5	-	TRBJ1-2	TRBD1	CASSLQTGPRGYTF	TGTGCCAGCAGCCTGCAGACAGGGCCACGAGGCTACACCTTC
TRBV6-2/TRBV6-3	-	TRBJ2-7	TRBD2	CASSSTSGGYEQYF	TGTGCCAGCAGTTCAACTAGCGGGGGCTACGAGCAGTACTTC
TRBV24-1	-	TRBJ1-5	TRBD1	CATREDRAFRNQPQHF	TGTGCCACCAGGGAGGACAGGGCTTTTCGGAATCAGCCCCAGCATTTT
TRBV6-5	-	TRBJ2-7	TRBD2	CASSYSFREGFYEQYF	TGTGCCAGCAGTTACTCCTTCCGGGAGGGTTTCTACGAGCAGTACTTC
TRBV30	-	TRBJ2-7	TRBD1	CAYKGQGAHIEQYF	TGTGCCTACAAGGGACAGGGGGCACATATCGAGCAGTACTTC
TRBV7-3	-	TRBJ1-1	TRBD1	CASSAHRGRAFF	TGTGCCAGCAGCGCACACAGGGGACGAGCTTTCTTT
TRBV19	-	TRBJ1-1	-	CASSIVSSNTEAFF	TGTGCCAGTAGTATAGTTTCGTCGAACACTGAAGCTTTCTTT
TRBV5-5	-	TRBJ2-3	-	CASSFAGPDTQYF	TGTGCCAGCAGCTTTGCGGGCCCAGATACGCAGTATTTT
TRBV27	-	TRBJ2-2	TRBD2	CASSFRLAGNTGELFF	TGTGCCAGCAGTTTTAGGCTAGCGGGGAACACCGGGGAGCTGTTTTTT
TRBV6-5	-	TRBJ1-1	-	CAMRPSMEATEAFF	TGTGCCATGCGACCTAGCATGGAGGCTACCGAAGCTTTCTTT